The TCR beta chain under discussion was sequenced for a study of PD-1 blockade in classical Hodgkin lymphoma. The germline V gene encodes CDR1 MNHEY and CDR2 SVGAGI. Trimming at V came to 8 bases and at J to 5 bases, leaving 7 bases not matched to a gene. The CDR3 is 13 amino acids. Some clones are missing from TCRdb's copy, which holds only in-frame ones; the method was immunoSEQ multiplex PCR. The data hold roughly 16,000 clones, with 92% observed a single time. Sample time point: newly diagnosed, previously untreated cHL patient sample. CD4+ T cells were purified from thawed PBMCs by magnetic negative selection.

This TCR was sampled from a human donor with classical Hodgkin lymphoma. The specimen was CD4+ T cells from blood. The V and J genes are TRBV6-5 and TRBJ2-5, with TRBD1 matching 8 bases. CDR3 DNA: TGTGCCAGCTTCAGGGGGCCTGGGGAGACCCAGTACTTC. Translating it yields CASFRGPGETQYF.